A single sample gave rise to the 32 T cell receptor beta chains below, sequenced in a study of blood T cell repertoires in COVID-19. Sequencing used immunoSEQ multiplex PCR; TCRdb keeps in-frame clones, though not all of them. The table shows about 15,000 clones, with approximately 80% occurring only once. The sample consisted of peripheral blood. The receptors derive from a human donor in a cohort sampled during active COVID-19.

The CDR3 region is CASSVEGGRGFIYEQYF. The CDR3 DNA reads as TGTGCCAGCAGCGTAGAAGGCGGCAGGGGGTTCATCTACGAGCAGTACTTC. This rearrangement joins TRBV9 to TRBJ2-7; 7 nucleotides agree with TRBD1. Germline assignment: CDR1 SGDLS and CDR2 YYNGEE. The CDR3 sequence is 17 residues long. The J segment lost 3 bases and the V segment lost 0 bases, leaving 12 bases of the junction unmatched.

The CDR3, as DNA: TGTGCCAGCAGCTTTAGCGGTTGGGGGTACGAGCAGTACTTC. Amino acid sequence: CASSFSGWGYEQYF. The chain combines TRBV11-3 with TRBJ2-7, with a possible D match to TRBD2 (6 bases). The CDR3 consists of 14 residues. V shed 3 bases and J shed 4 bases, with 13 bases lying between them. Germline V CDR1 and CDR2: SGHNT, YENEEA. Complete variable domain (other parts from reference TRBV11-3 and TRBJ2-7): EAGVVQSPRYKIIEKKQPVAFWCNPISGHNTLYWYLQNLGQGPELLIRYENEEAVDDSQLPKDRFSAERLKGVDSTLKIQPAELGDSAVYLCASSFSGWGYEQYFGPGTRLTVT.

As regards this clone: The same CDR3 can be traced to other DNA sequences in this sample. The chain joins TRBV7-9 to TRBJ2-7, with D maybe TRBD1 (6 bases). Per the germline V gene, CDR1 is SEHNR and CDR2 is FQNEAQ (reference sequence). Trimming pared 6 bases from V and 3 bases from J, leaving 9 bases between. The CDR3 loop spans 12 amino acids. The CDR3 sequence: CASRPDSYEQYF. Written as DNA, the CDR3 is TGTGCCAGCAGACCGGACAGCTACGAGCAGTACTTC.

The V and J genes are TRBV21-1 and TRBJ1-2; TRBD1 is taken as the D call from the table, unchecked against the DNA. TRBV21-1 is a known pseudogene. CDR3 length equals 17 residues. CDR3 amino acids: CASSKENRARGNYGYTF. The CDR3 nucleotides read TGTGCCAGCAGCAAAGAAAACAGGGCCAGGGGAAACTATGGCTACACCTTC.

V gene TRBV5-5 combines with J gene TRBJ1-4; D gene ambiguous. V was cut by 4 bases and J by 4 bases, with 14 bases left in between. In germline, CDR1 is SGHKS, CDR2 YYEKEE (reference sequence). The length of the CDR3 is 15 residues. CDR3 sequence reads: CASSLVGSGNEKLFF. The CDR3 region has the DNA TGTGCCAGCAGCCTCGTTGGAAGCGGTAATGAAAAACTGTTTTTT.

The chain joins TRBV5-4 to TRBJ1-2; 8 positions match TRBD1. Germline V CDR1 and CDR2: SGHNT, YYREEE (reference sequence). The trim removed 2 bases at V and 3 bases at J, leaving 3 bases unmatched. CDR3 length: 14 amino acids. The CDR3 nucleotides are TGTGCCAGCAGCTTTATGGGACAGGACTATGGCTACACCTTC. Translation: CASSFMGQDYGYTF. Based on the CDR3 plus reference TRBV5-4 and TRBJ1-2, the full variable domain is ETGVTQSPTHLIKTRGQQVTLRCSSQSGHNTVSWYQQALGQGPQFIFQYYREEENGRGNFPPRFSGLQFPNYSSELNVNALELDDSALYLCASSFMGQDYGYTFGSGTRLTVV.

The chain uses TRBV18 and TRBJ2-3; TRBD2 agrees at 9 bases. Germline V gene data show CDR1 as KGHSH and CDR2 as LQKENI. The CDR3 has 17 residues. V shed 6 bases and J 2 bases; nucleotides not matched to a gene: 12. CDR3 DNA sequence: TGTGCCAGCTCGGCGGGGGGGAACTCCCCCACCACAGATACGCAGTATTTT. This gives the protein CASSAGGNSPTTDTQYF.

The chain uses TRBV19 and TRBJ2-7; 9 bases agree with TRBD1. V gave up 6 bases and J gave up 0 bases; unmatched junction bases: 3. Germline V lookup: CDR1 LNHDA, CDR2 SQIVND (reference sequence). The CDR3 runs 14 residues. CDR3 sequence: CASRGTGNSYEQYF. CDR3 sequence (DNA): TGTGCCAGTAGGGGGACAGGGAACTCCTACGAGCAGTACTTC.

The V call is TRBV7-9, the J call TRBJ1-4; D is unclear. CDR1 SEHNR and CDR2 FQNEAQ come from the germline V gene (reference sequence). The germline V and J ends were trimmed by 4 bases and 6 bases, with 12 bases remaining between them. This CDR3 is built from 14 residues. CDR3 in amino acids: CASSWPPNDEKLFF. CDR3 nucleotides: TGTGCCAGCAGCTGGCCTCCGAACGATGAAAAACTGTTTTTT.

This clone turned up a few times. The CDR3 sequence is CASSVAGELFF. The CDR3, as DNA: TGTGCCAGCAGTGTAGCCGGGGAGCTGTTTTTT. The chain recombines TRBV25-1 with TRBJ2-2; D not certain. Per germline, CDR1 MGHDK and CDR2 SYGVNS. V dropped 4 bases and J dropped 6 bases, with 3 bases sitting between them. This CDR3 comprises 11 residues.

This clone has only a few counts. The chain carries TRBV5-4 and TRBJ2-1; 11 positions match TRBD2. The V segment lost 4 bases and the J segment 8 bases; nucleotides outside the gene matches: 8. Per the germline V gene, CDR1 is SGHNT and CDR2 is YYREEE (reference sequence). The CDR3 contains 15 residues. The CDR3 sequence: CASSQTSGSSYEQFF. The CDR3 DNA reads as TGTGCCAGCAGCCAAACTAGCGGGAGTTCGTATGAGCAGTTCTTC.

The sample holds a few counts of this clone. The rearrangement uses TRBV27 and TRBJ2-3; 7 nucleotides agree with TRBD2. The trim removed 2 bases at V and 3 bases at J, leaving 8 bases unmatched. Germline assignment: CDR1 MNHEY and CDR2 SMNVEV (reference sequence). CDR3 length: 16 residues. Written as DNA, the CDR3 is TGTGCCAGCAGTTTACGGAAGCGGGGCGTAACAGATACGCAGTATTTT. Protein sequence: CASSLRKRGVTDTQYF.

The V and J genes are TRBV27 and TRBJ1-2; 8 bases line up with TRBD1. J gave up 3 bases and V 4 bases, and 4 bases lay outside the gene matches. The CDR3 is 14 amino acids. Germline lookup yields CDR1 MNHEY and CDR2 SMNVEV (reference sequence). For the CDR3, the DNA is TGTGCCAGCAGTTCACCAGGGGGCGACTATGGCTACACCTTC. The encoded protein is CASSSPGGDYGYTF.

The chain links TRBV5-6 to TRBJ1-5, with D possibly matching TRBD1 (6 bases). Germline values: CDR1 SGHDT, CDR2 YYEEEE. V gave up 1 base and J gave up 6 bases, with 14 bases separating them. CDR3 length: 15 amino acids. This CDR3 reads CASSLRGASGQPQHF. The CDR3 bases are TGTGCCAGCAGCTTGCGGGGGGCCTCCGGTCAGCCCCAGCATTTT.

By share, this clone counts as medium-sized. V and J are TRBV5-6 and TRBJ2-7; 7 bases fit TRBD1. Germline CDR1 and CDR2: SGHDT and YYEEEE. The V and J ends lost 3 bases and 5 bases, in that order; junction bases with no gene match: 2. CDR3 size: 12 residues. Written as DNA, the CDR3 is TGTGCCAGCAGCTCGACAGGGCACGAGCAGTACTTC. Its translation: CASSSTGHEQYF. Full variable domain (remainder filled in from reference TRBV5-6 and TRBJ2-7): DAGVTQSPTHLIKTRGQQVTLRCSPKSGHDTVSWYQQALGQGPQFIFQYYEEEERQRGNFPDRFSGHQFPNYSSELNVNALLLGDSALYLCASSSTGHEQYFGPGTRLTVT.

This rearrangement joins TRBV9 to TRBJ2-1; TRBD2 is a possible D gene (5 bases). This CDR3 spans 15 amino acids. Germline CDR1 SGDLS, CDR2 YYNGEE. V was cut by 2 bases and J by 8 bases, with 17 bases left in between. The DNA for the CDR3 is TGTGCCAGCAGCGTTACCGGGAAAAATGGGCATGAGCAGTTCTTC. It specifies CASSVTGKNGHEQFF.

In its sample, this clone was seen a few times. Here the CDR3 DNA reads TGCGCCAGCAGCCCCGGGACAGCTGGAAACACCATATATTTT. Protein product: CASSPGTAGNTIYF. The chain uses TRBV5-1 and TRBJ1-3; 7 nucleotides agree with TRBD1. Per the germline V gene, CDR1 is SGHRS and CDR2 is YFSETQ. The J segment lost 2 bases and the V segment lost 4 bases, leaving 3 bases of the junction unmatched. The CDR3 totals 14 residues.

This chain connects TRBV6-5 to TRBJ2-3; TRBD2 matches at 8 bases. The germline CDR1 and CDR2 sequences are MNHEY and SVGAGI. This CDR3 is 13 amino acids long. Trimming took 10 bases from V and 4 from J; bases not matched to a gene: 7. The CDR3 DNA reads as TGTGCCACCCGGACTAGCATAGCAGATACGCAGTATTTT. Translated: CATRTSIADTQYF.

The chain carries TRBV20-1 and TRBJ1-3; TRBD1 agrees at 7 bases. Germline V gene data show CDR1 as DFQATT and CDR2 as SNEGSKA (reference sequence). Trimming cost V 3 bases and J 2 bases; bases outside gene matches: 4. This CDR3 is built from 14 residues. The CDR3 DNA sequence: TGCAGTGCTAGTCCAGGGGGAACTGGAAACACCATATATTTT. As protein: CSASPGGTGNTIYF.

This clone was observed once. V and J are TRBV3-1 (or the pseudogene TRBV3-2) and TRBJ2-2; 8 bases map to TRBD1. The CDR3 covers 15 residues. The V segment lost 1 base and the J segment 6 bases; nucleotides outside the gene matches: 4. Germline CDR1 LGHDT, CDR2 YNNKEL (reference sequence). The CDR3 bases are TGTGCCAGCAGCCAAGGAATGACAGGGGCCGGGGAGCTGTTTTTT. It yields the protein CASSQGMTGAGELFF.

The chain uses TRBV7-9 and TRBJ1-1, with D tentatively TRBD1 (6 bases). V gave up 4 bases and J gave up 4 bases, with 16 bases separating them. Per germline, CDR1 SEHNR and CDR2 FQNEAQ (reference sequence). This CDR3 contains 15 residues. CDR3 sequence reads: CASSSRGGRVTEAFF. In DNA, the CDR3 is TGTGCCAGCAGCTCGAGAGGGGGTAGAGTCACTGAAGCTTTCTTT. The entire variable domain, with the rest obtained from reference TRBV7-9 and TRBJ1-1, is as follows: DTGVSQNPRHKITKRGQNVTFRCDPISEHNRLYWYRQTLGQGPEFLTYFQNEAQLEKSRLLSDRFSAERPKGSFSTLEIQRTEQGDSAMYLCASSSRGGRVTEAFFGQGTRLTVV.

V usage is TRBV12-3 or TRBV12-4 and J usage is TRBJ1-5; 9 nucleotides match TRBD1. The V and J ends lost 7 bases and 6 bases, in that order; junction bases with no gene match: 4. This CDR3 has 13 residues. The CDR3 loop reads CASTGTGSQPQHF. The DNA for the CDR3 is TGTGCCAGCACCGGGACAGGGTCTCAGCCCCAGCATTTT.

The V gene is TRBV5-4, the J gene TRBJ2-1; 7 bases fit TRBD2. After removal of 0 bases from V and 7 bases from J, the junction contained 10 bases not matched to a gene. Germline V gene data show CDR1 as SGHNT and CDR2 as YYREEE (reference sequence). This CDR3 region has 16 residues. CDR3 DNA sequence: TGTGCCAGCAGCTTGGTAGCGGGTCTGGCGGGGAATGAGCAGTTCTTC. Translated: CASSLVAGLAGNEQFF. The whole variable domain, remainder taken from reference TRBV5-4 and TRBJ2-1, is ETGVTQSPTHLIKTRGQQVTLRCSSQSGHNTVSWYQQALGQGPQFIFQYYREEENGRGNFPPRFSGLQFPNYSSELNVNALELDDSALYLCASSLVAGLAGNEQFFGPGTRLTVL.

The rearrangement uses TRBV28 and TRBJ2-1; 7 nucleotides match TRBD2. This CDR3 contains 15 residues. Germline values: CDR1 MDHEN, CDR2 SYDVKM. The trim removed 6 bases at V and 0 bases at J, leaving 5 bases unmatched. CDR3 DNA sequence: TGTGCCAGCAGCATGGGGGGGAGCTCCTACAATGAGCAGTTCTTC. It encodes CASSMGGSSYNEQFF.

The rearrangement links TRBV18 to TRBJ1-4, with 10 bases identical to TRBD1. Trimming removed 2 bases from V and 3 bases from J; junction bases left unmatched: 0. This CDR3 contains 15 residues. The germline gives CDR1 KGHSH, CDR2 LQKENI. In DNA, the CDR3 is TGTGCCAGCTCACCAGACAGGGGGCCTAATGAAAAACTGTTTTTT. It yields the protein CASSPDRGPNEKLFF.

The CDR3 reads CASSSGDFYQETQYF. Here the CDR3 DNA reads TGCGCCAGCAGCTCGGGGGACTTTTACCAAGAGACCCAGTACTTC. The J gene is TRBJ2-5, the V gene TRBV5-1; perhaps TRBD2 as D (6 bases). Germline V lookup: CDR1 SGHRS, CDR2 YFSETQ. Trimming left V 3 bases short and J 0 bases short, with 12 bases between. The CDR3 consists of 15 residues.

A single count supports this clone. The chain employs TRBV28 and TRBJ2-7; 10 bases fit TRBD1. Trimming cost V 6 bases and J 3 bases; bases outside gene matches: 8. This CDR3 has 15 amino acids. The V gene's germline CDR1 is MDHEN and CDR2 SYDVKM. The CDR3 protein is CASSETGTGDYEQYF. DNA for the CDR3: TGTGCCAGCAGCGAGACCGGGACAGGGGACTACGAGCAGTACTTC. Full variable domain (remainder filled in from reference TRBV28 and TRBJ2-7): DVKVTQSSRYLVKRTGEKVFLECVQDMDHENMFWYRQDPGLGLRLIYFSYDVKMKEKGDIPEGYSVSREKKERFSLILESASTNQTSMYLCASSETGTGDYEQYFGPGTRLTVT.

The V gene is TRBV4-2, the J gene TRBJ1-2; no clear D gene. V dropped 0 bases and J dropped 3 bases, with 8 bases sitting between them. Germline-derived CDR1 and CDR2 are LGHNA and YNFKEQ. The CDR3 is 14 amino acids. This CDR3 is CASSQDQTDYGYTF. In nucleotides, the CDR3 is TGTGCCAGCAGCCAAGATCAAACGGACTATGGCTACACCTTC.

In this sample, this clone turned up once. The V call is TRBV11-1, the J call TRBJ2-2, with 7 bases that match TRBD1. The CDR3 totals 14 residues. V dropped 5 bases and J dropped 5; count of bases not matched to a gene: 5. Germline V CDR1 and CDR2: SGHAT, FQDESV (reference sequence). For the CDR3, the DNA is TGTGCCAGCAGCCAAGGACAGGTTACCGGGGAGCTGTTTTTT. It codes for CASSQGQVTGELFF.

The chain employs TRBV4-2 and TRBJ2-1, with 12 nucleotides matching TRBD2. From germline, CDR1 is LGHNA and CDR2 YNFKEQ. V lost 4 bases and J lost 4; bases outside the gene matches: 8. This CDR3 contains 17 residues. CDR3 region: CASSLNSGTSGYNEQFF. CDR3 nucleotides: TGTGCCAGCAGCCTTAACTCCGGGACTAGCGGGTACAATGAGCAGTTCTTC.

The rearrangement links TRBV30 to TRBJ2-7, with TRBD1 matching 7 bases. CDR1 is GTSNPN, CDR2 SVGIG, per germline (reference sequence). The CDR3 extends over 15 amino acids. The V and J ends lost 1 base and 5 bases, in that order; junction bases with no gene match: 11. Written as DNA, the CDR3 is TGTGCCTGGAGTGGTACCCCGACAGGGCTCGACGAGCAGTACTTC. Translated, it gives CAWSGTPTGLDEQYF.

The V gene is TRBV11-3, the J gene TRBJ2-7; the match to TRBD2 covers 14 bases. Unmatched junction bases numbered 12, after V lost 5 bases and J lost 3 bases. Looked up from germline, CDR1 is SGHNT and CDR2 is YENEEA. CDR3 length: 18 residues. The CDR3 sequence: CASSPLRLAGGPNYEQYF. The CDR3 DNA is TGTGCCAGCAGCCCATTAAGACTAGCGGGAGGGCCTAACTACGAGCAGTACTTC.